This entry concerns a single T cell receptor beta chain. This clone's antigen is unknown. Per-nucleotide qualities are absent, and no much larger clonotype sits a single base away. The CDR3 contains 16 residues, cysteine and phenylalanine counted. The retained sequence is limited to the CDR3, 48 bases, with the frame set at the first base. Compared with germline, V lacks 6 bases and J lacks 1 base; bases without a gene match: 6. Sequences MDHEN (CDR1) and SYDVKM (CDR2) are obtained from the germline V gene. These data come from a study of technical replicates of blood from a handful of donors (dated by TCRdb to 2016 to 2017). Library preparation used the immunoSEQ multiplex PCR assay. What TCRdb holds here is the immuneACCESS table cut down to in-frame rearrangements. Part of the clones is not present; checked against another copy, under half of the missing clones reflect an unresolved V gene, and the others are unexplained. This sample holds 80,000 or so clones; approximately 97% were observed only once. The ten largest clones take up about 0.2% of the sample.

Specimen: T cells isolated from PBMCs. This clonotype was obtained from a human donor in good health. Recombination connected TRBV28 to TRBJ1-5; 10 central nucleotides agree with TRBD1. The CDR3 region reads CASSPAGQGSNQPQHF. The bases are TGTGCCAGCAGCCCCGCGGGACAGGGGAGCAATCAGCCCCAGCATTTT.